This T cell receptor (beta chain) is drawn from a study of cytomegalovirus exposure and HLA in healthy donors. This clone was detected once. The antigen is not known. Overall study findings and caveats: Later analysis showed most CMV-associated TCR beta chains appearing HLA-restricted.

60 Vbeta and 13 Jbeta primers were used in PCR. Assay used: immunoSEQ multiplex PCR; TCRdb lists only in-frame clones, some missing. The table records 200,000 to 250,000 clones, approximately 80% of them present only once. V was pared by 0 bases and J by 5 bases, with 11 bases between. Looked up from germline, CDR1 is MNHNS and CDR2 is SASEGT. The CDR3 is made up of 15 amino acids. Sequenced: PBMCs. This receptor was taken from a male donor in good health and CMV-seronegative. This sequence joins TRBV6-1 and TRBJ1-3; a weak D match, TRBD1 (6 bases). DNA of the CDR3: TGTGCCAGCAGTGAAGCGGGACAAACGAGAAACACCATATATTTT. It yields the protein CASSEAGQTRNTIYF.